The 20 T cell receptor beta chains in this list originate from one sample, sequenced in a study of shared clonotypes between healthy human individuals. Repertoires were generated with immunoSEQ multiplex PCR, while TCRdb's copy carries only in-frame clones and drops some. The sample consists of about a million clones, about 72% of them appearing once. The sample taken for sequencing was memory CD4+ T cells from PBMCs. Indicated subset: CD45RA-negative fraction. The receptors were gathered from a man between 18 and 29 years old in good health. Some clones in this sample may be carry-over from other donors' samples.

A single count supports this clone. This chain joins TRBV4-3 and TRBJ1-2; 7 nucleotides match TRBD1. From germline, CDR1 is LGHNA and CDR2 YSLEER. Trimming at V came to 4 bases and at J to 4 bases, leaving 18 bases not matched to a gene. CDR3 length equals 18 residues. As DNA, the CDR3 is TGCGCCAGCAGCCCCATAGGAGGGGGCGGCGTATCGTTCTATGGCTACACCTTC. Translated, it gives CASSPIGGGGVSFYGYTF.

The table lists this clone with a few counts. A much larger clone differs by one base, so this may be a read error. The V and J genes are TRBV4-1 and TRBJ2-7; D is ambiguous. This CDR3 has 13 residues. Germline V gene sequence: CDR1 MGHRA, CDR2 YSYEKL. V was clipped by 1 base and J by 3 bases, with 7 bases between them. CDR3 in DNA: TGCGCCAGCAGCCAAGTAGGTTGCTACGAGCAGTACTTC. It is translated as CASSQVGCYEQYF.

This chain links TRBV6-1 with TRBJ1-1; no reliable D call. Trimming removed 3 bases at V and 3 bases at J, with 14 bases between. There are 15 residues in the CDR3. Germline CDR1 is MNHNS and CDR2 is SASEGT. The CDR3 sequence: CASSETPGSDTEAFF. Here the CDR3 DNA reads TGTGCCAGCAGTGAGACCCCCGGGTCGGACACTGAAGCTTTCTTT.

This chain uses TRBV7-8 with TRBJ2-5; TRBD2 might be the D (5 bases). The germline V gene has CDR1 SGHVS and CDR2 FQNEAQ. The CDR3 loop spans 15 amino acids. V was pared by 5 bases and J by 7 bases, with 20 bases between. CDR3 residues: CASSQSGSGRLTQYF. The CDR3 bases are TGTGCCAGCAGCCAGAGCGGAAGCGGCCGGTTGACCCAGTACTTC. The whole variable domain, remainder taken from reference TRBV7-8 and TRBJ2-5, is GAGVSQSPRYKVAKRGQDVALRCDPISGHVSLFWYQQALGQGPEFLTYFQNEAQLDKSGLPSDRFFAERPEGSVSTLKIQRTQQEDSAVYLCASSQSGSGRLTQYFGPGTRLLVL.

V and J are TRBV2 and TRBJ2-4, with 10 bases fitting TRBD1. V dropped 10 bases and J dropped 7; count of bases not matched to a gene: 7. Germline CDR1 reads SNHLY; CDR2 reads FYNNEI. The CDR3 runs to 13 residues. CDR3: CATAGTGVNIQYF. As DNA, the CDR3 is TGTGCCACGGCCGGGACAGGGGTCAACATTCAGTACTTC.

The chain couples TRBV11-3 to TRBJ2-1; weak D call: TRBD1 (6 bases). Germline CDR1 SGHNT, CDR2 YENEEA. The CDR3 runs 13 residues. The V gene lost 1 base and the J gene lost 7 bases, with 8 bases spanning the gap. The CDR3 DNA follows: TGTGCCAGCAGCTTAGCCCAGGGGAATGAGCAGTTCTTC. Its protein is CASSLAQGNEQFF. Full variable domain (missing parts from reference TRBV11-3 and TRBJ2-1): EAGVVQSPRYKIIEKKQPVAFWCNPISGHNTLYWYLQNLGQGPELLIRYENEEAVDDSQLPKDRFSAERLKGVDSTLKIQPAELGDSAVYLCASSLAQGNEQFFGPGTRLTVL.

The chain couples TRBV29-1 to TRBJ2-7; no reliable D call. With 2 bases removed from V and 4 bases from J, the gap between germline ends came to 6 bases. Germline V gene data show CDR1 as SQVTM and CDR2 as ANQGSEA. This CDR3 comprises 11 residues. The CDR3 spells CSVESRYEQYF. Written as DNA, the CDR3 is TGCAGCGTTGAATCCAGGTACGAGCAGTACTTC.

The rearrangement joins TRBV7-8 to TRBJ1-3; D ambiguous. This CDR3 contains 15 residues. Trimming took off 5 bases at V and 4 bases at J, with 15 bases between the two ends. Germline CDR1 SGHVS, CDR2 FQNEAQ. CDR3 residues: CASSPSYKSGNTIYF. CDR3 coding DNA: TGTGCCAGCAGCCCGTCCTATAAATCCGGAAACACCATATATTTT.

This clone was counted ten times or more. This chain joins TRBV6-7 and TRBJ2-3, with D perhaps TRBD1 or TRBD2 (5 bases each). TRBV6-7 is assigned to the ORF class and has an uncertain function. Trimming took 2 bases from V and 0 from J, leaving 18 bases between them. The CDR3 sequence is 18 residues long. The CDR3 DNA sequence: TGTGCCAGCAGTTACACGGCCGGGACGGACGACAGCACAGATACGCAGTATTTT. This gives the protein CASSYTAGTDDSTDTQYF.

This chain links TRBV7-2 with TRBJ2-7, with D perhaps matching TRBD2 (5 bases). Trimming pared 5 bases from V and 1 base from J, leaving 15 bases between. This CDR3 is 15 amino acids long. Germline loops: CDR1 SGHTA, CDR2 FQGNSA. Here the CDR3 DNA reads TGTGCCAGCAGCCGGAACGGGATGGAGTCCTACGAGCAGTACTTC. Its protein is CASSRNGMESYEQYF.

In this sample, this clone turned up once. The rearrangement joins TRBV27 to TRBJ2-5; TRBD2 matches 16 bases. V trimming: 5 bases; J trimming: 3 bases; junction bases outside the gene matches: 3. CDR3 size: 16 residues. Looked up from germline, CDR1 is MNHEY and CDR2 is SMNVEV (reference sequence). In DNA form, the CDR3 reads TGTGCCAGCAGTCCGGGGACTAGCGGGAGGGAAGAGACCCAGTACTTC. Its protein is CASSPGTSGREETQYF.

V and J are TRBV2 and TRBJ1-1; D unclear. Germline lookup yields CDR1 SNHLY and CDR2 FYNNEI. This CDR3 comprises 11 residues. V lost 7 bases to trimming and J lost 2 bases, with 5 bases between them. The DNA of the CDR3 is TGTGCCAGCACATATAACACTGAAGCTTTCTTT. Protein product: CASTYNTEAFF.

In its sample, this clone was seen once. This rearrangement joins TRBV7-8 to TRBJ1-3; tentatively, D is TRBD1 (6 bases). Trimming removed 1 base from V and 2 bases from J, with 9 bases in between. The CDR3 contains 15 residues. Germline lookup yields CDR1 SGHVS and CDR2 FQNEAQ. CDR3 sequence: CASSLVSGAGNTIYF. Written as DNA, the CDR3 is TGTGCCAGCAGCTTAGTTTCAGGGGCTGGAAACACCATATATTTT.

This clone has a single count. This chain joins TRBV18 and TRBJ2-1, with 8 bases fitting TRBD1. CDR3 length: 18 residues. V was pared by 2 bases and J by 3 bases, with 12 bases of the junction left unmatched. From germline, CDR1 is KGHSH and CDR2 LQKENI. CDR3 amino acids: CASSPRGKEDRDYNEQFF. The DNA for the CDR3 is TGTGCCAGCTCACCAAGGGGGAAGGAGGACAGGGACTACAATGAGCAGTTCTTC.

This sequence joins TRBV5-1 and TRBJ2-1, with TRBD2 identical over 10 bases. J lost 9 bases, V lost 2 bases, and 8 bases had no gene match. CDR3 length: 15 amino acids. CDR1 SGHRS and CDR2 YFSETQ come from the germline V gene. CDR3 protein: CASSLIGASGSEQFF. DNA for the CDR3: TGCGCCAGCAGCTTAATAGGTGCTAGCGGGAGTGAGCAGTTCTTC.

This chain links TRBV18 with TRBJ1-5; D ambiguous. The CDR3 consists of 13 residues. The V end lost 9 bases, the J end lost 4 bases, and 13 bases lay between the germline ends. CDR1 and CDR2 (germline): KGHSH, LQKENI. CDR3 amino acids: CASSRSGNQPQHF. DNA of the CDR3: TGTGCCAGTTCCCGGAGTGGGAATCAGCCCCAGCATTTT.

Points on this clone: Other DNA sequences within the sample encode an identical CDR3. CDR3 amino acids: CASSLGPTYNEQFF. In DNA, the CDR3 is TGCGCCAGCAGCTTGGGACCTACATACAATGAGCAGTTCTTC. V gene TRBV5-1 combines with J gene TRBJ2-1; D call uncertain. The ends were cut back, 0 bases at V and 4 bases at J, with 8 bases in the middle. This CDR3 is built from 14 residues. CDR1 and CDR2 (germline): SGHRS, YFSETQ.

The chain uses TRBV28 and TRBJ1-1; 11 nucleotides match TRBD1. The CDR3 extends over 17 amino acids. V lost 5 bases to trimming and J lost 3 bases; unmatched junction nucleotides: 11. Germline CDR1 is MDHEN and CDR2 is SYDVKM. The CDR3 region has the DNA TGTGCCAGCAGTCAATCCGGGACAGGGGGTAGCTACACTGAAGCTTTCTTT. Amino acids: CASSQSGTGGSYTEAFF. The full variable domain, completed using reference TRBV28 and TRBJ1-1, is DVKVTQSSRYLVKRTGEKVFLECVQDMDHENMFWYRQDPGLGLRLIYFSYDVKMKEKGDIPEGYSVSREKKERFSLILESASTNQTSMYLCASSQSGTGGSYTEAFFGQGTRLTVV.

The rearrangement links TRBV28 to TRBJ1-2; TRBD1 aligns across 7 bases. V dropped 6 bases and J dropped 0; count of bases not matched to a gene: 10. Germline V gene sequence: CDR1 MDHEN, CDR2 SYDVKM. The CDR3 extends over 16 amino acids. CDR3 amino acids: CASSEEGQRANYGYTF. Here the CDR3 DNA reads TGTGCCAGCAGCGAAGAGGGACAGCGGGCTAACTATGGCTACACCTTC.

This clone turned up a few times. This same CDR3 is encoded by further DNA sequences in the sample. This rearrangement joins TRBV5-1 to TRBJ2-5, with 10 bases identical to TRBD2. This CDR3 is built from 14 residues. Trimming took 0 bases from V and 4 from J; bases not matched to a gene: 0. Germline V gene data show CDR1 as SGHRS and CDR2 as YFSETQ. For the CDR3, the DNA is TGCGCCAGCAGCTTGGCTAGCGGGAGAGAGACCCAGTACTTC. Its protein product is CASSLASGRETQYF.